Presented here are 7 T cell receptor beta chains from one specimen sequenced in a study of OX40 agonist ivuxolimab in advanced cancers. Clones were read by immunoSEQ multiplex PCR, and TCRdb kept only the in-frame ones, dropping some. The sample holds roughly 70,000 clones; 85% to 90% are singletons and the top ten take roughly 0.69%. The material was CD4+ or CD8+ T cells sorted from blood, obtained in a trial of the OX40 agonist ivuxolimab. Source of these receptors: an adult with an advanced solid tumor such as melanoma, head and neck, liver or kidney cancer.

The chain is built from TRBV10-3 and TRBJ1-5, with D perhaps TRBD1 (5 bases). V was pared by 2 bases and J by 3 bases, with 11 bases between. This CDR3 has 15 residues. Germline loops: CDR1 ENHRY, CDR2 SYGVKD. CDR3 coding DNA: TGTGCCATCAGTGAGAATAGGGGCTTCAATCAGCCCCAGCATTTT. As protein: CAISENRGFNQPQHF.

In its sample, this clone was seen a few times. The CDR3 region has the DNA TGCGCCAGCAGCGCCTCCGGGACTAGGTCCTACGAGCAGTACTTC. It translates to CASSASGTRSYEQYF. The J gene is TRBJ2-7, the V gene TRBV5-1; 8 nucleotides line up with TRBD2. V lost 4 bases and J lost 1; bases outside the gene matches: 7. The CDR3 totals 15 residues. Germline V gene data show CDR1 as SGHRS and CDR2 as YFSETQ.

In its sample, this clone was seen a few times. Other DNA sequences of this sample code for an identical CDR3. The rearrangement joins TRBV4-1 to TRBJ1-5; no clear D. Deletions cut 1 base from V and 6 bases from J, with 7 bases between. The CDR3 covers 13 residues. From germline, CDR1 is MGHRA and CDR2 YSYEKL. The CDR3 region has the DNA TGCGCCAGCAGCCAAGTCCTGAGTCAGCCCCAGCATTTT. Translating it yields CASSQVLSQPQHF.

The chain uses TRBV7-9 and TRBJ2-7, with 8 bases lining up with TRBD2. The germline gives CDR1 SEHNR, CDR2 FQNEAQ (reference sequence). J was trimmed by 10 bases and V by 5 bases; bases with no gene match: 13. This CDR3 is built from 14 residues. CDR3 DNA: TGTGCCAGCAGCCCCGGCGCGGGGGGTACGCCCCAGTACTTC. Its protein product is CASSPGAGGTPQYF.

The chain couples TRBV6-6 to TRBJ2-7, with TRBD1 identical over 7 bases. The CDR3 has 14 amino acids. Per the germline V gene, CDR1 is MNHNY and CDR2 is SVGAGI (reference sequence). Germline trimming cut 6 bases from V and 5 bases from J; bases unmatched to any gene: 10. The CDR3 reads CASRRQGLGDEQYF. In DNA form, the CDR3 reads TGTGCCAGCAGACGACAGGGTCTTGGCGACGAGCAGTACTTC.

V is TRBV12-5 and J is TRBJ2-5; D possibly corresponds to TRBD2 (6 bases). CDR1 is LGHNT, CDR2 FRNRAP, per germline. The germline V and J ends were trimmed by 0 bases and 5 bases, with 10 bases remaining between them. The CDR3 is 14 residues long. This CDR3 is CASGLVGGLETQYF. As DNA, the CDR3 is TGTGCTAGTGGTTTGGTAGGAGGGCTGGAGACCCAGTACTTC. The full variable domain, its missing parts supplied by reference TRBV12-5 and TRBJ2-5, is DARVTQTPRHKVTEMGQEVTMRCQPILGHNTVFWYRQTMMQGLELLAYFRNRAPLDDSGMPKDRFSAEMPDATLATLKIQPSEPRDSAVYFCASGLVGGLETQYFGPGTRLLVL.

This chain connects TRBV5-1 to TRBJ2-5, with TRBD2 identical over 7 bases. Losses at the gene ends were 3 bases for V and 2 bases for J; bases not matched to a gene: 1. This CDR3 is built from 13 residues. Germline CDR1 and CDR2: SGHRS and YFSETQ. The CDR3 DNA is TGCGCCAGCAGCTCAGCGGGGCAAGAGACCCAGTACTTC. This translates into CASSSAGQETQYF.